The 16 T cell receptor beta chains below come from one sample, sequenced in a study of blood T cell repertoires in COVID-19. TCRdb's copy holds only in-frame clones and misses some; the assay was immunoSEQ multiplex PCR. The data hold about 130,000 clones, with approximately 84% observed a single time. The material sequenced was peripheral blood. These receptors came from a man between 65 and 85 years old with acute or convalescent COVID-19.

The chain joins TRBV11-2 to TRBJ2-7; 9 nucleotides agree with TRBD1. Losses at the gene ends were 5 bases for V and 9 bases for J; bases not matched to a gene: 11. CDR1 SGHAT and CDR2 FQNNGV come from the germline V gene. The CDR3 extends over 14 amino acids. In DNA, the CDR3 is TGTGCCAGCAGCCTAGGGACAGGGAATAGTCGGCAGTACTTC. Protein sequence: CASSLGTGNSRQYF.

This clone was seen a handful of times. The rearrangement joins TRBV6-1 to TRBJ2-3; 11 nucleotides align to TRBD2. J was trimmed by 3 bases and V by 3 bases; bases with no gene match: 2. The germline V gene has CDR1 MNHNS and CDR2 SASEGT. The CDR3 contains 15 residues. The CDR3 is CASSEVAGGTDTQYF. The CDR3 DNA is TGTGCCAGCAGTGAGGTAGCGGGGGGGACAGATACGCAGTATTTT.

The V call is TRBV6-5, the J call TRBJ1-1, with a tentative D call TRBD1 (6 bases). The V end was cut by 6 bases, the J end by 1 base, with 12 bases between. Per the germline V gene, CDR1 is MNHEY and CDR2 is SVGAGI. The CDR3 contains 14 residues. The CDR3 here is CASSRATGNTEAFF. CDR3 DNA: TGTGCCAGCAGCCGCGCGACAGGGAACACTGAAGCTTTCTTT.

The chain has TRBV30 and TRBJ1-2; D uncertain. Trimming shortened V by 3 bases and J by 4 bases, and 15 bases separated the two germline ends. The CDR3 length is 14 residues. Germline CDR1 and CDR2: GTSNPN and SVGIG (reference sequence). CDR3: CAWRLDSYSYGYTF. CDR3 sequence (DNA): TGTGCCTGGAGACTGGACTCCTACTCCTATGGCTACACCTTC.

The J gene is TRBJ2-7, the V gene TRBV11-2; maybe TRBD2 (6 bases). CDR3 length equals 14 residues. The ends were cut back, 5 bases at V and 3 bases at J, with 14 bases in the middle. Germline CDR1 SGHAT, CDR2 FQNNGV. The CDR3 loop is CASSRAGRIYEQYF. The CDR3 coding sequence is TGTGCCAGCAGCCGGGCGGGACGGATCTACGAGCAGTACTTC.

The chain has TRBV24-1 and TRBJ2-3; 7 positions match TRBD1. J gave up 5 bases and V 5 bases, and 6 bases lay outside the gene matches. The CDR3 totals 14 residues. The V gene's germline CDR1 is KGHDR and CDR2 SFDVKD. The CDR3 spells CATSARDRVDTQYF. CDR3 DNA: TGTGCCACCAGTGCCCGGGACAGAGTAGATACGCAGTATTTT.

V is TRBV7-3 and J is TRBJ1-5; D is undetermined. The CDR3 spans 18 residues. Germline CDR1 SGHTA, CDR2 FQGTGA. The V gene lost 5 bases and the J gene lost 0 bases, with 20 bases spanning the gap. The CDR3 DNA follows: TGTGCCAGCAGCCCGATCCACAGCCAACCTTATAGCAATCAGCCCCAGCATTTT. This translates into CASSPIHSQPYSNQPQHF.

The chain recombines TRBV5-4 with TRBJ2-3; D possibly corresponds to TRBD1 (5 bases). The CDR3 spans 16 residues. The V end lost 0 bases, the J end lost 0 bases, and 11 bases lay between the germline ends. Looked up from germline, CDR1 is SGHNT and CDR2 is YYREEE (reference sequence). Here the CDR3 DNA reads TGTGCCAGCAGCTTGGAAGGGGCCCCGAGCACAGATACGCAGTATTTT. Protein product: CASSLEGAPSTDTQYF.

The rearrangement uses TRBV28 and TRBJ2-5; 10 bases agree with TRBD1. V lost 4 bases and J lost 5; bases outside the gene matches: 10. CDR1 is MDHEN and CDR2 is SYDVKM in the germline V gene. The CDR3 loop spans 16 amino acids. The CDR3: CASSSPRGQGEETQYF. In DNA, the CDR3 is TGTGCCAGCAGTTCCCCCCGAGGACAGGGGGAGGAGACCCAGTACTTC.

The V gene is TRBV11-2, the J gene TRBJ1-3, with a possible D match to TRBD1 (6 bases). This CDR3 comprises 16 residues. From germline, CDR1 is SGHAT and CDR2 FQNNGV. V was trimmed by 5 bases and J by 4 bases, leaving 18 bases between them. The CDR3 DNA follows: TGTGCCAGCAGCCCGAGTTTCAGGGGACCCGGAAACACCATATATTTT. The encoded protein is CASSPSFRGPGNTIYF.

V gene TRBV6-5 combines with J gene TRBJ1-5; 9 nucleotides align to TRBD1. Germline V gives CDR1 MNHEY, CDR2 SVGAGI. Germline trimming cut 5 bases from V and 6 bases from J; bases unmatched to any gene: 8. The CDR3 loop spans 15 amino acids. CDR3 nucleotides: TGTGCCAGCAGTCCGGGACAGGGTTCACCTCAGCCCCAGCATTTT. Its protein is CASSPGQGSPQPQHF.

This clone was seen a handful of times. J is TRBJ2-1 and V is TRBV19, with a possible D match to TRBD1 (5 bases). V was trimmed by 7 bases and J by 8 bases, leaving 21 bases between them. Germline V gene sequence: CDR1 LNHDA, CDR2 SQIVND (reference sequence). CDR3 length equals 15 residues. The CDR3 coding sequence is TGTGCCAGTAACGACCCAGGGTACGCTAGGGATGAGCAGTTCTTC. It is translated as CASNDPGYARDEQFF.

J is TRBJ2-1 and V is TRBV5-1, with TRBD1 identical over 7 bases. The CDR3 sequence is 15 residues long. Germline V gene sequence: CDR1 SGHRS, CDR2 YFSETQ. After removal of 3 bases from V and 7 bases from J, the junction contained 10 bases not matched to a gene. In DNA, the CDR3 is TGCGCCAGCAGCTGGACCGACAGGGCCGGGAATGAGCAGTTCTTC. Its translation is CASSWTDRAGNEQFF.

This chain joins TRBV10-1 and TRBJ2-3; a weak D match, TRBD1 (6 bases). The CDR3 runs 13 residues. Germline V gives CDR1 WNHNN, CDR2 SYGVQD (reference sequence). V gave up 5 bases and J gave up 7 bases, with 13 bases separating them. The CDR3 here is CASSPFTGNTQYF. CDR3 nucleotide sequence: TGCGCCAGCAGTCCTTTCACAGGGAATACGCAGTATTTT.

The CDR3: CASSVGVGNTIYF. The CDR3 DNA follows: TGTGCCAGTAGTGTTGGAGTGGGAAACACCATATATTTT. The genes are TRBV19 and TRBJ1-3; the D is unclear. V dropped 5 bases and J dropped 4 bases, with 9 bases sitting between them. CDR3 length equals 13 residues. Germline V gives CDR1 LNHDA, CDR2 SQIVND (reference sequence).

In its sample, this clone was seen a few times. This rearrangement joins TRBV4-1 to TRBJ2-2; 8 bases are shared with TRBD1. CDR1 is MGHRA and CDR2 is YSYEKL in the germline V gene. This CDR3 is 14 amino acids long. The V segment lost 3 bases and the J segment 6 bases; nucleotides outside the gene matches: 3. The CDR3 spells CASSHNRGAGELFF. CDR3 coding DNA: TGCGCCAGCAGCCATAACAGGGGGGCCGGGGAGCTGTTTTTT.